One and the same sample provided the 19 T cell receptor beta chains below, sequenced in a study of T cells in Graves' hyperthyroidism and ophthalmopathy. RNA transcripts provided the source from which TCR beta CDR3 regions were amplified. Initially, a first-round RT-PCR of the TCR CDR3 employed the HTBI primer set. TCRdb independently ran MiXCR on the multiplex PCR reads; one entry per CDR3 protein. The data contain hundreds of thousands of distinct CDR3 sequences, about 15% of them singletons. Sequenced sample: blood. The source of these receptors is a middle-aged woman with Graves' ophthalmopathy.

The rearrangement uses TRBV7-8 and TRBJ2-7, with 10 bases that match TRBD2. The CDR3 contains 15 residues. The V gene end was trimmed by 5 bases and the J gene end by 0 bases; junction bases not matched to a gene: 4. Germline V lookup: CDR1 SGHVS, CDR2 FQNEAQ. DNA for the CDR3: TGTGCCAGCAGCGTCCGACTAGCGGGCTCCTACGAGCAGTACTTC. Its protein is CASSVRLAGSYEQYF.

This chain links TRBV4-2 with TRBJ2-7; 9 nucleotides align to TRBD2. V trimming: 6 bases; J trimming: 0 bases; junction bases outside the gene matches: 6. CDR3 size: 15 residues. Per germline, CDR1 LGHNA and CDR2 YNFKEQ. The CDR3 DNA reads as TGTGCCAGCAGGGATACTAGCGGGTTCTCCTACGAGCAGTACTTC. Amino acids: CASRDTSGFSYEQYF.

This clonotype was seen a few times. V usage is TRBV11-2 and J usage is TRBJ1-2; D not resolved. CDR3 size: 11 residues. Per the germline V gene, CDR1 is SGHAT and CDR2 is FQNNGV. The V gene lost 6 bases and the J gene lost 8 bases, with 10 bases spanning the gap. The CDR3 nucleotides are TGTGCCAGCAGGATGGAGGAGGGCTACACCTTC. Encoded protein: CASRMEEGYTF.

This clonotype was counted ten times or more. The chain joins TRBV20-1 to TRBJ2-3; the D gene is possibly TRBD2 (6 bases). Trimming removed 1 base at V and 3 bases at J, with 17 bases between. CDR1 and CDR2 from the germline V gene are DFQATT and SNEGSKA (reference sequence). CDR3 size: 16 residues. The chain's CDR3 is CSARGLIREMTDTQYF. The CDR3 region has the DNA TGCAGTGCTAGAGGGCTTATTCGGGAGATGACAGATACGCAGTATTTT.

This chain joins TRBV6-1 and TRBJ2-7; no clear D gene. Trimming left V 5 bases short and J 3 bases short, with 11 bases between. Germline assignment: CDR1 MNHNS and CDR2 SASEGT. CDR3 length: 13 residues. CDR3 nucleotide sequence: TGTGCCAGCAGTCAAGGACGTTACTACGAGCAGTACTTC. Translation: CASSQGRYYEQYF.

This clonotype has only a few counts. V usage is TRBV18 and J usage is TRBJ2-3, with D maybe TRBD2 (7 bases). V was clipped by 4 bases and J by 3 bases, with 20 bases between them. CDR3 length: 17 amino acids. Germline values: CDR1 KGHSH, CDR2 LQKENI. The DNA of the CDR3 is TGTGCCAGCTCACAGATGGACAGCAGGCGGGGGACAGATACGCAGTATTTT. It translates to CASSQMDSRRGTDTQYF.

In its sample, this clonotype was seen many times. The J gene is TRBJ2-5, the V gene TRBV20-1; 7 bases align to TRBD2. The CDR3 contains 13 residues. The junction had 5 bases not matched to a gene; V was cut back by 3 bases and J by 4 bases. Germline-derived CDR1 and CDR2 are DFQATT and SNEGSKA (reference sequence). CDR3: CSASMGGRETQYF. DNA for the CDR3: TGCAGTGCTAGTATGGGCGGGAGAGAGACCCAGTACTTC.

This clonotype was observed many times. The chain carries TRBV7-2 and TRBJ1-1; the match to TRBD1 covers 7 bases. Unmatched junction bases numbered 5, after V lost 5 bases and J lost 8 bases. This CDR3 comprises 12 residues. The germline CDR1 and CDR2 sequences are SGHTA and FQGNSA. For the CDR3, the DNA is TGTGCCAGCAGCATCTACAGGGGAGAAGCTTTCTTT. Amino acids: CASSIYRGEAFF.

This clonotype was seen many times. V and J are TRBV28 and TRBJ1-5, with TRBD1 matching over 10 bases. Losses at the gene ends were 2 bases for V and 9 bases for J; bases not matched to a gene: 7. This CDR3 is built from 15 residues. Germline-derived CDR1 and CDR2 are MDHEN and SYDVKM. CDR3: CASSLDGGQGTPQHF. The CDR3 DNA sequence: TGTGCCAGCAGTTTAGATGGGGGACAGGGGACGCCCCAGCATTTT.

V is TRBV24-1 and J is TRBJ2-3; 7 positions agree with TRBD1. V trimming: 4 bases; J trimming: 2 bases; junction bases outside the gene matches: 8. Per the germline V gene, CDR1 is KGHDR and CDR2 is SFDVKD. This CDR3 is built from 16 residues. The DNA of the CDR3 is TGTGCCACCAGTGAACCTACAGGGGCGGACACAGATACGCAGTATTTT. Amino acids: CATSEPTGADTDTQYF.

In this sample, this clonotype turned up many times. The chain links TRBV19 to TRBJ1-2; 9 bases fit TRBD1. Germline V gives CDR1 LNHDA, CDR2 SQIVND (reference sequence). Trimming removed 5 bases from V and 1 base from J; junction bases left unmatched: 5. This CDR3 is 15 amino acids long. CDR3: CASSRRTGDNYGYTF. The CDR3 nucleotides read TGTGCCAGTAGTCGACGGACAGGGGATAACTATGGCTACACCTTC.

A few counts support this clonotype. CDR3 DNA sequence: TGTGCCAGCAGTCAGATACAGGGGCATAGCAATCAGCCCCAGCATTTT. It specifies CASSQIQGHSNQPQHF. V gene TRBV2 combines with J gene TRBJ1-5; 7 positions agree with TRBD1. J gave up 0 bases and V 5 bases, and 7 bases lay outside the gene matches. This CDR3 spans 16 amino acids. Germline values: CDR1 SNHLY, CDR2 FYNNEI.

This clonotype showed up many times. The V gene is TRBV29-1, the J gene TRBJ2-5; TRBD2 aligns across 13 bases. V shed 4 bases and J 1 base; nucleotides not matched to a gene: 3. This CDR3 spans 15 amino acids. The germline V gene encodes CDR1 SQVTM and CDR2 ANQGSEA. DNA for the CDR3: TGCAGCGTTGGGGGGACTAGCGGGACCCAAGAGACCCAGTACTTC. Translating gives CSVGGTSGTQETQYF.

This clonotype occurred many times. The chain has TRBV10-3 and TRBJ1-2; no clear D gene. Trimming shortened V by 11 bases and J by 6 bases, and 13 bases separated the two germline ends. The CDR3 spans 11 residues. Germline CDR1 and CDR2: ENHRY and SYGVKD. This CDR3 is CAVGGNDGYTF. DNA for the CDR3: TGTGCCGTCGGTGGGAACGATGGCTACACCTTC.

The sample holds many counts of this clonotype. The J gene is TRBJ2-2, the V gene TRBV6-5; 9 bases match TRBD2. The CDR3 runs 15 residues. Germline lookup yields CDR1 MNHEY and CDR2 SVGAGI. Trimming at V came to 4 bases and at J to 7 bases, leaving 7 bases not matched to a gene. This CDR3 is CASSFMLAGVGELFF. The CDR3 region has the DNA TGTGCCAGCAGTTTTATGTTAGCGGGAGTCGGGGAGCTGTTTTTT.

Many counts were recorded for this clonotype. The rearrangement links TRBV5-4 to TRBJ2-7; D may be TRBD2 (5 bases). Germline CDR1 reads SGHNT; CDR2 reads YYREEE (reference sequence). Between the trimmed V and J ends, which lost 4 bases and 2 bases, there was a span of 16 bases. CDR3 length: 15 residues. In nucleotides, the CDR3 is TGTGCCAGCAGCGCTAGTAGCGAAAGAGCCTACGAGCAGTACTTC. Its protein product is CASSASSERAYEQYF.

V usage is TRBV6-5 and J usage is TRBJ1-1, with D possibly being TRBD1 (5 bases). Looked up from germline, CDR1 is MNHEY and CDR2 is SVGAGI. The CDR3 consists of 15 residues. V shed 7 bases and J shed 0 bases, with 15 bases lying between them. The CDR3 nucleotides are TGTGCCAGCATTCACTCCAGGGTACTGAACACTGAAGCTTTCTTT. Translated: CASIHSRVLNTEAFF.

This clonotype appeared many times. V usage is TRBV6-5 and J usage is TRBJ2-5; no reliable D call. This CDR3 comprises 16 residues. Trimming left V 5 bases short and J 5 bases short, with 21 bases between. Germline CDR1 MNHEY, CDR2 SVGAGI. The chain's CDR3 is CASSHEFYGVGETQYF. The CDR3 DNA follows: TGTGCCAGCAGTCACGAGTTTTATGGAGTGGGGGAGACCCAGTACTTC.

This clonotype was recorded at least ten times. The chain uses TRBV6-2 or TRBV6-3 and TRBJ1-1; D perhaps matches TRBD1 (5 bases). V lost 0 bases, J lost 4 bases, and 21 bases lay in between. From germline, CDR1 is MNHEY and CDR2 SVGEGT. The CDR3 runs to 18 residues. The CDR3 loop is CASSYSTASGGKSTEAFF. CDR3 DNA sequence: TGTGCCAGCAGTTACTCGACCGCAAGCGGGGGGAAGAGCACTGAAGCTTTCTTT.